This TCR beta chain comes out of a study of cytomegalovirus exposure and HLA in healthy donors. Trimming cost V 5 bases and J 0 bases, with 11 bases left between them. Germline CDR1 and CDR2: MNHEY and SVGAGI. The CDR3 is 14 amino acids. This PCR relied on a set of 60 Vbeta primers and 13 Jbeta primers. Here immunoSEQ multiplex PCR was the method, and the copy in TCRdb shows in-frame clones only, minus some. The sample contains around 120,000 clones, around 72% of which appear only once. Specimen: PBMCs. V gene TRBV6-5 combines with J gene TRBJ2-7; D may be TRBD1 (6 bases). This TCR came from a woman in her forties or fifties in good health and CMV-seropositive. The CDR3 sequence is CASSRHRASYEQYF. CDR3 nucleotides: TGTGCCAGCAGTAGACACAGGGCCTCCTACGAGCAGTACTTC.